This TCR beta chain was sequenced during a study of blood T cell repertoires in COVID-19. Background on the study: Acute and convalescent COVID-19 specimens originated in the United States, Italy and Spain. Sources were T cells, B-cell-depleted T cells, or PBMCs; the material itself was cDNA or gDNA.

This clone was seen a single time. Germline CDR1 is SNHLY and CDR2 is FYNNEI. The length of the CDR3 is 14 residues. V lost 2 bases to trimming and J lost 6 bases, with 14 bases between them. Sequenced by immunoSEQ multiplex PCR; TCRdb stores in-frame clones only, minus some. The sample consists of tens of thousands of clones, more than 70% of them appearing once. The V gene is TRBV2, the J gene TRBJ2-7; TRBD2 might be the D (6 bases). The receptor's source is a human donor in a cohort sampled during active COVID-19. The sequenced sample consisted of peripheral blood. The CDR3: CASSERGMRGEQYF. CDR3 nucleotides: TGTGCCAGCAGTGAACGGGGGATGCGAGGCGAGCAGTACTTC.